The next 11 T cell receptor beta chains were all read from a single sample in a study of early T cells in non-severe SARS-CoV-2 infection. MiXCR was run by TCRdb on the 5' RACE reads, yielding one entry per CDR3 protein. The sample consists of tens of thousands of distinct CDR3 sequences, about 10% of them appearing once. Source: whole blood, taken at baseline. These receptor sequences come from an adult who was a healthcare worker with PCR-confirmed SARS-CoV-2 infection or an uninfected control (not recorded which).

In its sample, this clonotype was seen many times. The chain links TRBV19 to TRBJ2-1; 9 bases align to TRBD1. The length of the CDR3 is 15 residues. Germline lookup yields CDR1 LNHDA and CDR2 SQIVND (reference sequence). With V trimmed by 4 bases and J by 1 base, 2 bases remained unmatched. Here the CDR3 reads CASSKGQGSYNEQFF. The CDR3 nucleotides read TGTGCCAGTAGTAAGGGACAGGGTTCCTACAATGAGCAGTTCTTC. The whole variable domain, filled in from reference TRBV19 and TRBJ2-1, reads DGGITQSPKYLFRKEGQNVTLSCEQNLNHDAMYWYRQDPGQGLRLIYYSQIVNDFQKGDIAEGYSVSREKKESFPLTVTSAQKNPTAFYLCASSKGQGSYNEQFFGPGTRLTVL.

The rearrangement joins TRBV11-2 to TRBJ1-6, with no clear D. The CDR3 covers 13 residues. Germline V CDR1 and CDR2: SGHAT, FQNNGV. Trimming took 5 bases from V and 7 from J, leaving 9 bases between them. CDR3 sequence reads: CASSLQRNSPLHF. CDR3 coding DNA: TGTGCCAGCAGCCTCCAGAGAAATTCACCCCTCCACTTT.

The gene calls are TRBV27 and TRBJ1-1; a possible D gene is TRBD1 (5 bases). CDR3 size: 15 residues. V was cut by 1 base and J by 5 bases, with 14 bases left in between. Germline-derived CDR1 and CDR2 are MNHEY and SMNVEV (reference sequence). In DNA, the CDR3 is TGTGCCAGCAGTTTATTTCAGGGAAAGAGGACTGAAGCTTTCTTT. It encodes CASSLFQGKRTEAFF.

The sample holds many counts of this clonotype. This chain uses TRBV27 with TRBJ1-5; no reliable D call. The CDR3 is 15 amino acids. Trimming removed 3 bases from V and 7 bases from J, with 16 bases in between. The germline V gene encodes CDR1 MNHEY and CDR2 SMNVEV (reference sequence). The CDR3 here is CASSLGAGMGQPQHF. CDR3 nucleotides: TGTGCCAGCAGTTTGGGCGCGGGCATGGGCCAGCCCCAGCATTTT.

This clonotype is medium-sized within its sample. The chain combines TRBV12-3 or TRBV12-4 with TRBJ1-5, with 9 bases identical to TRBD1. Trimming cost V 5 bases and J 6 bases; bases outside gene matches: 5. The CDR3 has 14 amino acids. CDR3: CASSQTGGGQPQHF. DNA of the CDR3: TGTGCCAGCAGTCAGACAGGGGGAGGTCAGCCCCAGCATTTT.

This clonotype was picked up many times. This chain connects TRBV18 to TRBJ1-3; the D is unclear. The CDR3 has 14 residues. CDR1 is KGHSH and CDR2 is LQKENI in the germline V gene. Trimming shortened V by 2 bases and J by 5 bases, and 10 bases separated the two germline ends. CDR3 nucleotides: TGTGCCAGCTCACCAGGAGACACCCGAAACACCATATATTTT. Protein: CASSPGDTRNTIYF.

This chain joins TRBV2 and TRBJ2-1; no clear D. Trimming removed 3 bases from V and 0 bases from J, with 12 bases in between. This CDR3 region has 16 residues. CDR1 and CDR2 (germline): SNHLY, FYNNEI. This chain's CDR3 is CASSEAPLGSYNEQFF. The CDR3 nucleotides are TGTGCCAGCAGTGAGGCTCCCTTGGGCTCCTACAATGAGCAGTTCTTC.

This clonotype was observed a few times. Here the CDR3 DNA reads TGTGCCAGCAGTTATTCCCCCGGACAGGGAATCTACGAGCAGTACTTC. Translating gives CASSYSPGQGIYEQYF. The chain is built from TRBV12-3 or TRBV12-4 and TRBJ2-7, with 8 bases fitting TRBD1. V lost 4 bases to trimming and J lost 3 bases; unmatched junction nucleotides: 11. The CDR3 consists of 16 residues.

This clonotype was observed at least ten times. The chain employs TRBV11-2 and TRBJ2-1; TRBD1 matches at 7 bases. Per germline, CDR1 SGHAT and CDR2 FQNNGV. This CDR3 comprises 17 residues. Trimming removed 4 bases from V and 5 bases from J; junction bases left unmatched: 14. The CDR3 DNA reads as TGTGCCAGCAGCTCTAGGAAGGTCAGGGGGATGGACAATGAGCAGTTCTTC. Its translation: CASSSRKVRGMDNEQFF. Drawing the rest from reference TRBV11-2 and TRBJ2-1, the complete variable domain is EAGVAQSPRYKIIEKRQSVAFWCNPISGHATLYWYQQILGQGPKLLIQFQNNGVVDDSQLPKDRFSAERLKGVDSTLKIQPAKLEDSAVYLCASSSRKVRGMDNEQFFGPGTRLTVL.

The CDR3 is CAISVTDRDGYTF. CDR3 in DNA: TGTGCCATCAGTGTCACGGACAGGGATGGCTACACCTTC. The V call is TRBV10-3, the J call TRBJ1-2; 8 bases align to TRBD1. The germline CDR1 and CDR2 sequences are ENHRY and SYGVKD. Trimming at V came to 4 bases and at J to 6 bases, leaving 4 bases not matched to a gene. CDR3 size: 13 residues.

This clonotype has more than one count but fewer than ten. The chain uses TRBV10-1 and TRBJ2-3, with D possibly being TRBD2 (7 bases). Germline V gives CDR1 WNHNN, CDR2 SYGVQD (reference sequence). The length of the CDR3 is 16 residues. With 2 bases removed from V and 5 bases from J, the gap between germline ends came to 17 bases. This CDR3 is CASSERGEGHEDTQYF. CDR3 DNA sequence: TGCGCCAGCAGTGAGAGGGGGGAGGGCCATGAAGATACGCAGTATTTT.